This T cell receptor beta chain originates from a study of cytomegalovirus exposure and HLA in healthy donors. The study's findings and limits: Most CMV-associated TCR beta chains were later found to appear HLA-restricted. Data from an earlier analysis indicated that most TCR beta V segments were productive either about 90% or about 30% of the time. For cytomegalovirus status, the classifier reportedly gave diagnoses with high specificity and sensitivity. A further, later analysis showed that HLA-associated TCR beta chains (compared with equally common others) were more clonally expanded.

This clone was seen just once. No antigen is known for it. The V segment lost 2 bases and the J segment 4 bases; nucleotides outside the gene matches: 13. CDR3 length equals 17 residues. Germline assignment: CDR1 SGHRS and CDR2 YFSETQ. The PCR was carried out with 60 Vbeta primers and 13 Jbeta primers. Some clones are missing from TCRdb's copy, which holds only in-frame ones; the method was immunoSEQ multiplex PCR. Of some 200,000 clones in the sample, about four fifths are singletons; the top ten hold roughly 1.4%. The source is a girl between 10 and 17 years old in good health and CMV-seropositive. The sequenced sample consisted of PBMCs. The chain employs TRBV5-1 and TRBJ2-7; 9 nucleotides match TRBD2. The chain's CDR3 is CASSFLAGGQTRYEQYF. CDR3 DNA sequence: TGCGCCAGCAGCTTCCTGGCGGGGGGGCAAACCCGATACGAGCAGTACTTC.